One and the same sample provided the 22 T cell receptor beta chains below, sequenced in a study of early T cells in non-severe SARS-CoV-2 infection. TCRdb reprocessed the 5' RACE reads via MiXCR and lists one record per CDR3 protein. The table includes more than 65,000 distinct CDR3 sequences, roughly an eighth detected once. The sample taken for sequencing was whole blood. These receptors originate from an adult who was a healthcare worker with PCR-confirmed SARS-CoV-2 infection or an uninfected control (not recorded which).

This clonotype was detected many times. V is TRBV2 and J is TRBJ1-3; a weak D match, TRBD1 (5 bases). The CDR3 totals 12 residues. Germline V lookup: CDR1 SNHLY, CDR2 FYNNEI. V lost 2 bases and J lost 7, with 6 bases in between. The CDR3 loop is CASSEWGNTIYF. CDR3 in DNA: TGTGCCAGCAGTGAATGGGGGAACACCATATATTTT.

This chain uses TRBV6-5 with TRBJ1-2; 11 bases line up with TRBD1. Germline-derived CDR1 and CDR2 are MNHEY and SVGAGI. The V and J ends lost 0 bases and 2 bases, in that order; junction bases with no gene match: 2. This CDR3 contains 16 residues. The CDR3 here is CASSYSRTGGNYGYTF. CDR3 coding DNA: TGTGCCAGCAGTTACTCGAGGACAGGGGGCAACTATGGCTACACCTTC.

In its sample, this clonotype was seen many times. The rearrangement links TRBV30 to TRBJ2-7, with TRBD1 identical over 9 bases. The CDR3 runs to 12 residues. V dropped 3 bases and J dropped 3; count of bases not matched to a gene: 0. The germline CDR1 and CDR2 sequences are GTSNPN and SVGIG (reference sequence). CDR3 bases: TGTGCCTGGAGGACAGGGGGCTACGAGCAGTACTTC. Translating gives CAWRTGGYEQYF.

This clonotype was seen ten or more times. The chain combines TRBV7-2 with TRBJ2-2; D is undetermined. Looked up from germline, CDR1 is SGHTA and CDR2 is FQGNSA. V lost 1 base, J lost 0 bases, and 9 bases lay in between. The CDR3 length is 16 residues. The DNA of the CDR3 is TGTGCCAGCAGCTTAGGGGCCTTTACGAACACCGGGGAGCTGTTTTTT. Its translation is CASSLGAFTNTGELFF.

This clonotype was observed many times. V is TRBV20-1 and J is TRBJ2-1; TRBD2 might be the D (5 bases). Germline CDR1 is DFQATT and CDR2 is SNEGSKA (reference sequence). CDR3 length: 14 amino acids. Trimming pared 0 bases from V and 7 bases from J, leaving 13 bases between. CDR3 DNA sequence: TGCAGTGCTAGAGATTTAGCGTTGATGAATGAGCAGTTCTTC. As protein: CSARDLALMNEQFF.

Notes on this clonotype: This may arise from a read error, as a much more abundant clone is one base away. The chain couples TRBV28 to TRBJ2-7, with D perhaps being TRBD1 or TRBD2 (5 bases each). This CDR3 spans 14 amino acids. Germline V lookup: CDR1 MDHEN, CDR2 SYDVKM. Trimming removed 5 bases from V and 8 bases from J, with 19 bases in between. The CDR3 DNA follows: TGTGCCAGCAGTGTCCGGGACCGGATTTACAAGCAGTACTTC. It codes for CASSVRDRIYKQYF.

In this sample, this clonotype turned up many times. This CDR3 reads CASSRQGGADGYTF. As DNA, the CDR3 is TGTGCCAGCAGCCGACAGGGGGGTGCGGATGGCTACACCTTC. This chain connects TRBV3-1 to TRBJ1-2; 9 bases match TRBD1. V lost 4 bases, J lost 6 bases, and 6 bases stayed unmatched. Germline CDR1 is LGHDT and CDR2 is YNNKEL (reference sequence). This CDR3 is built from 14 residues. The full variable domain, with the rest looked up from reference TRBV3-1 and TRBJ1-2, is DTAVSQTPKYLVTQMGNDKSIKCEQNLGHDTMYWYKQDSKKFLKIMFSYNNKELIINETVPNRFSPKSPDKAHLNLHINSLELGDSAVYFCASSRQGGADGYTFGSGTRLTVV.

As DNA, the CDR3 is TGCGCCAGCAGCGCTACAGGGTTAGCTGGAAACACCATATATTTT. Its translation is CASSATGLAGNTIYF. The rearrangement joins TRBV5-1 to TRBJ1-3; possibly TRBD1 for D (6 bases). The CDR3 has 15 residues. Trimming pared 4 bases from V and 2 bases from J, leaving 13 bases between. Per the germline V gene, CDR1 is SGHRS and CDR2 is YFSETQ.

In this sample, this clonotype turned up many times. The V and J genes are TRBV29-1 and TRBJ1-1, with TRBD1 identical over 8 bases. The CDR3 is 13 amino acids. The V and J ends lost 2 bases and 11 bases, in that order; junction bases with no gene match: 10. Looked up from germline, CDR1 is SQVTM and CDR2 is ANQGSEA. CDR3 protein: CSVEKAGGLEAFF. In DNA, the CDR3 is TGCAGCGTTGAAAAAGCAGGGGGCCTGGAGGCTTTCTTT.

This clonotype was detected ten times or more. The chain links TRBV20-1 to TRBJ2-3; tentative D call: TRBD2 (6 bases). Germline V lookup: CDR1 DFQATT, CDR2 SNEGSKA (reference sequence). Trimming shortened V by 3 bases and J by 4 bases, and 14 bases separated the two germline ends. This CDR3 spans 14 amino acids. In DNA, the CDR3 is TGCAGTGCTAGTTTCGGGAGTGGACCAGATACGCAGTATTTT. It specifies CSASFGSGPDTQYF.

This clonotype was seen ten or more times. This chain links TRBV10-2 with TRBJ2-7; D might be TRBD2 (6 bases). The V end lost 6 bases, the J end lost 1 base, and 16 bases lay between the germline ends. The germline V gene encodes CDR1 WSHSY and CDR2 SAAADI. There are 15 residues in the CDR3. CDR3 nucleotides: TGCGCCAGCAGACGTGGGGAGGCGCTATCCTACGAGCAGTACTTC. It codes for CASRRGEALSYEQYF.

The chain links TRBV6-4 to TRBJ2-7, with D perhaps TRBD1 (6 bases). The CDR3 has 14 residues. Deletions cut 3 bases from V and 3 bases from J, with 12 bases between. Germline loops: CDR1 MRHNA, CDR2 SNTAGT. The CDR3 nucleotides read TGTGCCAGCAGTGAAACGGGACACCGCTACGAGCAGTACTTC. Translating gives CASSETGHRYEQYF.

V usage is TRBV29-1 and J usage is TRBJ2-7, with 11 bases lining up with TRBD1. The CDR3 is 13 residues long. Losses at the gene ends were 5 bases for V and 9 bases for J; bases not matched to a gene: 9. The V gene's germline CDR1 is SQVTM and CDR2 ANQGSEA. CDR3 DNA sequence: TGCAGCGTTAAGGACAGGGGGCACTCCGGGCAGTACTTC. It is translated as CSVKDRGHSGQYF.

The chain recombines TRBV4-3 with TRBJ2-7; D is ambiguous. This CDR3 is built from 14 residues. Germline CDR1 and CDR2: LGHNA and YSLEER. Trimming cost V 0 bases and J 3 bases, with 9 bases left between them. The CDR3, as DNA: TGCGCCAGCAGCCAAGAAAACAGAAACTACGAGCAGTACTTC. It specifies CASSQENRNYEQYF.

J is TRBJ2-5 and V is TRBV6-6, with D uncertain. Trimming cost V 7 bases and J 5 bases, with 5 bases left between them. Per the germline V gene, CDR1 is MNHNY and CDR2 is SVGAGI (reference sequence). The CDR3 is 10 amino acids. CDR3: CASKRETQYF. As DNA, the CDR3 is TGTGCCAGCAAAAGGGAGACCCAGTACTTC.

The J gene is TRBJ1-1, the V gene TRBV28; D ambiguous. Per the germline V gene, CDR1 is MDHEN and CDR2 is SYDVKM. The CDR3 is 13 residues long. V was clipped by 3 bases and J by 6 bases, with 11 bases between them. CDR3 in amino acids: CASSLVGSAEAFF. The DNA of the CDR3 is TGTGCCAGCAGTTTGGTTGGCAGCGCTGAAGCTTTCTTT.

This clonotype has a count of ten or more. The gene calls are TRBV12-3 or TRBV12-4 and TRBJ2-5; D gene uncertain. The CDR3 extends over 12 amino acids. Trimming took 3 bases from V and 5 from J, leaving 7 bases between them. CDR3 DNA: TGTGCCAGCAGTTTTAGTCGGGAGACCCAGTACTTC. Protein product: CASSFSRETQYF.

The chain employs TRBV7-2 and TRBJ2-7, with a weak D call TRBD2 (5 bases). Looked up from germline, CDR1 is SGHTA and CDR2 is FQGNSA. Trimming stripped 4 bases from V and 1 base from J, with 11 bases between. The CDR3 is 14 residues long. The chain's CDR3 is CASSYRGMSYEQYF. In DNA, the CDR3 is TGTGCCAGCAGCTACCGAGGGATGTCCTACGAGCAGTACTTC.

In its sample, this clonotype was seen many times. This sequence joins TRBV7-2 and TRBJ2-1, with 15 bases aligning to TRBD2. The CDR3 loop spans 16 amino acids. V lost 1 base, J lost 7 bases, and 2 bases stayed unmatched. Germline loops: CDR1 SGHTA, CDR2 FQGNSA. CDR3: CASSLEGTSGRNEQFF. As DNA, the CDR3 is TGTGCCAGCAGCTTAGAGGGGACTAGCGGGAGGAATGAGCAGTTCTTC.

This clonotype has at least ten counts. This chain links TRBV15 with TRBJ1-1; D remains ambiguous. V was cut by 1 base and J by 6 bases, with 9 bases left in between. Germline V gives CDR1 LNHNV, CDR2 YYDKDF (reference sequence). CDR3 size: 13 residues. CDR3 sequence: CATSRGYAAEAFF. CDR3 coding DNA: TGTGCCACCAGCAGAGGCTATGCAGCTGAAGCTTTCTTT.

This clonotype occurred many times. The CDR3 here is CASSRNGYNEQFF. Here the CDR3 DNA reads TGTGCCAGCAGCCGTAACGGGTACAATGAGCAGTTCTTC. The chain joins TRBV7-6 to TRBJ2-1, with unresolved D. Trimming removed 5 bases from V and 4 bases from J, with 9 bases in between. CDR3 size: 13 residues. Germline CDR1 is SGHVS and CDR2 is FNYEAQ.

This sequence joins TRBV7-9 and TRBJ2-7; D is unclear. V was pared by 4 bases and J by 4 bases, with 8 bases between. This CDR3 spans 12 amino acids. CDR1 is SEHNR, CDR2 FQNEAQ, per germline (reference sequence). The CDR3 protein is CASSSPLYEQYF. CDR3 DNA sequence: TGTGCCAGCAGCTCCCCCTTATACGAGCAGTACTTC.